The entry below gives a single T cell receptor beta chain sequence along with its context. The sample belongs to a study of blood T cell repertoires in COVID-19. Profiled with immunoSEQ multiplex PCR; TCRdb holds only in-frame clones, not every one. The repertoire holds about 240,000 clones, approximately 80% seen once, with approximately 2% in the top ten. Germline loops: CDR1 WNHNN, CDR2 SYGVQD (reference sequence). V shed 7 bases and J 3 bases; nucleotides not matched to a gene: 5. The CDR3 contains 14 residues. The receptor was isolated from a man aged 25-45 years who had recovered from COVID-19. The J gene is TRBJ2-2, the V gene TRBV10-1; 7 bases map to TRBD1. What was sequenced was peripheral blood. CDR3 nucleotide sequence: TGCGCCAGCAACGGGACAGTAGACACCGGGGAGCTGTTTTTT. Translation gives CASNGTVDTGELFF.